These T cell receptor beta chains were read from a single sample in a study of CD8+CD57+ T cells in acquired aplastic anemia. TCRdb independently ran MiXCR on the reads; one entry per CDR3 protein. The table shows about 220,000 distinct CDR3 sequences, with almost 35% occurring only once. The specimen sequenced was sorted CD4+, CD8+, or CD8+CD57+ T cells (not recorded which) from PBMCs. The receptors shown here come from a human donor in good health, serving as a control. The CDR3 runs from the conserved cysteine through the conserved F or W. The D gene is left open where the match is weak. Clone size appears in some rows only: once, few, many, or a class for an expanded clone.

j_gene | abundance | v_gene | d_gene | CDR3aa | CDR3nt
TRBJ1-1 | many | TRBV10-3 | NA | CAISESNQLTNTEAFF | TGTGCCATCAGTGAGTCCAATCAGCTGACGAACACTGAAGCTTTCTTT
TRBJ1-1 | many | TRBV2 | NA | CASSQDSREAFF | TGTGCCAGCAGTCAGGACAGTCGTGAAGCTTTCTTT
TRBJ1-1 | many | TRBV7-9 | NA | CASSSSRLMNTEAFF | TGTGCCAGCAGCTCCTCCAGGCTCATGAACACTGAAGCTTTCTTT
TRBJ1-1 | many | TRBV2 | NA | CASSEQPGFMNTEAFF | TGTGCCAGCAGTGAACAGCCAGGCTTTATGAACACTGAAGCTTTCTTT
TRBJ2-1 | NA | TRBV7-9 | NA | CASSPPAHSAPYNEQFF | TGTGCCAGCAGCCCTCCAGCCCACAGTGCCCCCTACAATGAGCAGTTCTTC
TRBJ2-3 | many | TRBV20-1 | NA | CSALTGLSTDTQYF | TGCAGTGCTTTAACAGGGCTTAGCACAGATACGCAGTATTTT
TRBJ2-5 | NA | TRBV12-3/TRBV12-4 | NA | CASGYGGLETQYF | TGTGCCAGCGGTTATGGGGGGCTGGAGACCCAGTACTTC
TRBJ2-5 | NA | TRBV15 | NA | CATSRGPETQYF | TGTGCCACCAGCAGAGGCCCAGAGACCCAGTACTTC
TRBJ2-7 | many | TRBV6-5 | NA | CASSYSGIRQSYEQYF | TGTGCCAGCAGTTACTCTGGGATTAGGCAGTCCTACGAGCAGTACTTC
TRBJ1-4 | many | TRBV20-1 | TRBD1 | CSARDSGTGGEKLFF | TGCAGTGCTAGAGATTCCGGGACAGGGGGTGAAAAACTGTTTTTT
TRBJ2-7 | many | TRBV7-2 | TRBD2 | CASSLAKLAGEQYF | TGTGCCAGCAGCTTAGCGAAACTAGCGGGCGAGCAGTACTTC
TRBJ1-2 | NA | TRBV5-4 | NA | CASSWDPGAYGYTF | TGTGCCAGCAGTTGGGACCCGGGGGCCTATGGCTACACCTTC
TRBJ2-5 | many | TRBV7-2 | NA | CASSLRGWGGPQETQYF | TGTGCCAGCAGCTTACGGGGATGGGGTGGGCCCCAAGAGACCCAGTACTTC
TRBJ2-7 | NA | TRBV19 | NA | CASSIFFMAERAAYEQYF | TGTGCCAGTAGTATTTTTTTTATGGCGGAGCGGGCCGCCTACGAGCAGTACTTC
TRBJ2-5 | many | TRBV4-1 | NA | CASSPSDGRSNQETQYF | TGCGCCAGCAGCCCATCCGACGGGCGCAGCAACCAAGAGACCCAGTACTTC
TRBJ1-2 | many | TRBV5-1 | NA | CASSSNLAATDGYTF | TGCGCCAGCAGCTCTAATCTCGCCGCGACAGATGGCTACACCTTC
TRBJ1-1 | many | TRBV7-9 | NA | CASSSLSPTEAFF | TGTGCCAGCAGCTCCTTGAGCCCGACTGAAGCTTTCTTT
TRBJ2-7 | NA | TRBV9 | TRBD1 | CAVRGQYEQYF | TGTGCCGTCAGGGGGCAGTACGAGCAGTACTTC
TRBJ2-1 | few | TRBV4-1 | NA | CASSPVGDPWREQFF | TGCGCCAGCAGCCCCGTGGGGGATCCCTGGCGGGAGCAGTTCTTC
TRBJ2-7 | NA | TRBV7-2 | TRBD2 | CASSLVGTSGYEQYF | TGTGCCAGCAGCTTAGTTGGGACTAGCGGCTACGAGCAGTACTTC
TRBJ1-3 | many | TRBV19 | NA | CASSNRQLSGNTIYF | TGTGCCAGTAGTAATAGGCAACTCTCTGGAAACACCATATATTTT
TRBJ1-1 | NA | TRBV12-3/TRBV12-4 | NA | CASSTQGYGYTEAFF | TGTGCCAGCAGTACACAGGGTTATGGGTATACTGAAGCTTTCTTT
TRBJ2-3 | once | TRBV25-1 | NA | CASSFGRDTQYF | TGTGCCAGCAGCTTTGGTCGAGATACGCAGTATTTT
TRBJ1-1 | few | TRBV2 | NA | CASRRFGPYEAFF | TGTGCCAGCAGGAGATTTGGACCGTATGAAGCTTTCTTT
TRBJ2-7 | many | TRBV25-1 | NA | CASSEIGGVLRNEQYF | TGTGCCAGCAGTGAAATTGGAGGAGTCCTAAGGAACGAGCAGTACTTC
TRBJ2-5 | few | TRBV2 | TRBD2 | CASSGAGGSQETQYF | TGTGCCAGCAGTGGGGCGGGGGGGAGTCAAGAGACCCAGTACTTC
TRBJ2-7 | many | TRBV7-9 | TRBD2 | CASSLDGLASYEQYF | TGTGCCAGCAGCTTAGACGGACTAGCGTCCTACGAGCAGTACTTC
TRBJ1-1 | many | TRBV7-3 | NA | CASSLGQSMNTEAFF | TGTGCCAGCAGCCTCGGACAGTCCATGAACACTGAAGCTTTCTTT
TRBJ2-5 | NA | TRBV10-3 | NA | CAIRVQLSYETQYF | TGTGCCATCAGAGTTCAGCTCTCCTACGAGACCCAGTACTTC
TRBJ2-3 | few | TRBV15 | NA | CATSREPGMGTDTQYF | TGTGCCACCAGCAGAGAGCCCGGTATGGGCACAGATACGCAGTATTTT
TRBJ2-7 | many | TRBV15 | NA | CATSRDRLYEQYF | TGTGCCACCAGCAGAGATCGACTCTACGAGCAGTACTTC
TRBJ1-6 | many | TRBV11-1 | NA | CASSFGLGQAYNSPLHF | TGTGCCAGCAGCTTTGGTCTAGGGCAGGCCTATAATTCACCCCTCCACTTT
TRBJ2-5 | few | TRBV15 | NA | CATSTKGRGETQYF | TGTGCCACCAGCACGAAGGGGCGCGGGGAGACCCAGTACTTC
TRBJ1-4 | many | TRBV3-1 | NA | CASSNLGQGEKLFF | TGTGCCAGCAGCAATTTGGGGCAGGGGGAAAAACTGTTTTTT
TRBJ2-1 | NA | TRBV11-1 | NA | CASSLQGFGSYNEQFF | TGTGCCAGCAGCTTACAGGGGTTCGGCTCCTACAATGAGCAGTTCTTC
TRBJ1-1 | NA | TRBV10-3 | NA | CATTGTDKNTEAFF | TGTGCCACCACCGGGACCGATAAGAACACTGAAGCTTTCTTT
TRBJ2-7 | many | TRBV6-5 | NA | CASSYSGYPQYF | TGTGCCAGCAGTTACTCGGGGTATCCTCAGTACTTC
TRBJ2-1 | NA | TRBV5-1 | NA | CASGLVAGTYNEQFF | TGCGCCAGCGGCTTGGTCGCAGGGACTTACAATGAGCAGTTCTTC
TRBJ2-3 | many | TRBV11-2 | TRBD2 | CASGGSGSNTDTQYF | TGTGCCAGCGGGGGGAGCGGGAGTAACACAGATACGCAGTATTTT
TRBJ1-1 | NA | TRBV10-2 | NA | CASAVNTKAFF | TGCGCCAGCGCAGTGAACACTAAAGCTTTCTTT
TRBJ1-4 | NA | TRBV27 | TRBD1 | CASRATGRVYEKLFF | TGTGCCAGCAGGGCGACAGGGAGGGTGTATGAAAAACTGTTTTTT
TRBJ2-7 | few | TRBV12-3/TRBV12-4 | NA | CASSAGPLMGYEQYF | TGTGCCAGCAGTGCTGGACCCCTGATGGGCTACGAGCAGTACTTC
TRBJ1-5 | many | TRBV19 | NA | CASSRTSNQPQHF | TGTGCCAGTAGCCGGACAAGCAATCAGCCCCAGCATTTT
TRBJ1-1 | many | TRBV20-1 | NA | CSAIWQQNTEAFF | TGCAGTGCTATATGGCAGCAGAACACTGAAGCTTTCTTT
TRBJ2-1 | many | TRBV9 | TRBD2 | CASSVAGGGAVGPNNEQFF | TGTGCCAGCAGCGTAGCCGGCGGGGGGGCAGTTGGGCCCAACAATGAGCAGTTCTTC
TRBJ2-7 | NA | TRBV29-1 | NA | CRGQGPLGQYF | TGCAGAGGGCAGGGCCCCCTCGGTCAGTACTTC
TRBJ2-7 | many | TRBV19 | NA | CASSIGGSSYEQYF | TGTGCCAGTAGTATAGGTGGCAGTTCCTACGAGCAGTACTTC
TRBJ2-7 | many | TRBV20-1 | NA | CSAREPVVWEQYF | TGCAGTGCTAGAGAGCCCGTTGTATGGGAGCAGTACTTC
TRBJ2-3 | many | TRBV4-2 | NA | CASSQGWADTQYF | TGTGCCAGCAGCCAAGGATGGGCAGATACGCAGTATTTT
TRBJ2-3 | NA | TRBV7-2 | TRBD1 | CASSTGGPTDTQYF | TGTGCCAGCAGCACAGGGGGCCCCACAGATACGCAGTATTTT
TRBJ1-1 | many | TRBV7-9 | NA | CASSPRLEAFF | TGTGCCAGCAGCCCCCGGCTTGAAGCTTTCTTT
TRBJ2-7 | NA | TRBV29-1 | TRBD1 | CSATLQGYEQYF | TGCAGCGCCACGCTACAGGGGTACGAGCAGTACTTC
TRBJ1-2 | NA | TRBV10-3 | NA | CASGRAGEGYTF | TGTGCCAGCGGGAGGGCGGGGGAGGGCTACACCTTC
TRBJ2-5 | many | TRBV20-1 | NA | CSARSSVETQYF | TGCAGTGCTAGGTCGAGCGTAGAGACCCAGTACTTC
TRBJ2-3 | few | TRBV4-1 | TRBD2 | CASSQGTSGDADTQYF | TGCGCCAGCAGCCAAGGGACTAGCGGGGATGCGGATACGCAGTATTTT